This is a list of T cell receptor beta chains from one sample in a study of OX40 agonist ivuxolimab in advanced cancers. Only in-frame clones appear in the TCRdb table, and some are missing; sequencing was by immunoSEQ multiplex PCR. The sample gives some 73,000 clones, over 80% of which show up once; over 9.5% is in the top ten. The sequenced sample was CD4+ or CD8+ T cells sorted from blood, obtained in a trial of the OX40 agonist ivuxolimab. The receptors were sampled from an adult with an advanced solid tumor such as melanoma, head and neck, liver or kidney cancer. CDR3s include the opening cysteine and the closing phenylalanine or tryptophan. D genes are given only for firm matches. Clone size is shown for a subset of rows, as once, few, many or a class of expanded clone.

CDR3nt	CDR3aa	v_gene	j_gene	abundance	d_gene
TGTGCCAGCAGCGGCACTAGCGCCGGGGAGCTGTTTTTT	CASSGTSAGELFF	TRBV6-4	TRBJ2-2	once	TRBD2
TGTGCCAGCAGCTACCAGATAGGTTCTGGGGCCAACGTCCTGACTTTC	CASSYQIGSGANVLTF	TRBV27	TRBJ2-6	-	-
TGTGCCAGCAGTTTGACTAGCGGGGTTACCTACGAGCAGTACTTC	CASSLTSGVTYEQYF	TRBV27	TRBJ2-7	-	TRBD2
TGTGCCAGCAGCTTAGCCCGAACCGGGAACACTGAAGCTTTCTTT	CASSLARTGNTEAFF	TRBV7-9	TRBJ1-1	-	-
TGTGCCAGCAACGATATGACTAGCGGGGGGGGAGAGACCCAGTACTTC	CASNDMTSGGGETQYF	TRBV5-4	TRBJ2-5	-	TRBD2
TGTGCCAGCAGCTTGGCGGACAGGGTAGGGAATGGCTACACCTTC	CASSLADRVGNGYTF	TRBV5-6	TRBJ1-2	-	TRBD1
TGTGCCACTTCGAATGAGATGAACACTGAAGCTTTCTTT	CATSNEMNTEAFF	TRBV6-1	TRBJ1-1	-	-
TGTGCCAGCAGCTACGACCTCACAGGGGCAGGCTCCTACGAGCAGTACTTC	CASSYDLTGAGSYEQYF	TRBV5-8	TRBJ2-7	few	TRBD1
TGTGCCAGCAGTCAGGACAGCGCCTACGAGCAGTACTTC	CASSQDSAYEQYF	TRBV27	TRBJ2-7	-	-
TGTGCCAGCAGCCCTCTCGGCACTAGCACAGATACGCAGTATTTT	CASSPLGTSTDTQYF	TRBV7-3	TRBJ2-3	-	-
TGTGCCAGCAGTGGGGGTGTAGGAGGGAATGAGCAGTTCTTC	CASSGGVGGNEQFF	TRBV6-4	TRBJ2-1	-	-
TGTGCCTGGAGTGTGGACCTGTTTAAGTTCTTC	CAWSVDLFKFF	TRBV30	TRBJ2-1	once	-
TGTGCCAGCAGCTTGTTGACCGCTTACACTGAAGCTTTCTTT	CASSLLTAYTEAFF	TRBV5-8	TRBJ1-1	-	-
TGTGCCAGCAGCGTAGGACTAGAATCCAAAAACATTCAGTACTTC	CASSVGLESKNIQYF	TRBV9	TRBJ2-4	-	-
TGTGCCAGCAGTGGCCGGGACGGCGCCTACGAGCAGTACTTC	CASSGRDGAYEQYF	TRBV6-1	TRBJ2-7	once	-
TGTGCCAGCAGTTACGGAGACAGGGAAGATGGCTACACCTTC	CASSYGDREDGYTF	TRBV6-9	TRBJ1-2	-	TRBD1
TGTGCCAGCAGCCCGGGGTGGAGCTCCTACGAGCAGTACTTC	CASSPGWSSYEQYF	TRBV28	TRBJ2-7	once	-
TGTGCCAGCAGCTTAAGGTCCGCCGGGGAGCTGTTTTTT	CASSLRSAGELFF	TRBV7-3	TRBJ2-2	-	-
TGTGCCAGCAGTCACCTGGTGGGTAGCGGGAACACCGGGGAGCTGTTTTTT	CASSHLVGSGNTGELFF	TRBV9	TRBJ2-2	medium-sized	-
TGCGCCAGCAGTGAGTCGACAGAGTTTGGCAAAAACATTCAGTACTTC	CASSESTEFGKNIQYF	TRBV10-1	TRBJ2-4	-	-
TGTGCCAGCAGCTCCACAGGATCTGGAAACACCATATATTTT	CASSSTGSGNTIYF	TRBV7-9	TRBJ1-3	-	-
TGCGCCAGCAGCTGGGACAGGGCGAACACTGAAGCTTTCTTT	CASSWDRANTEAFF	TRBV5-1	TRBJ1-1	-	TRBD1
TGTGCCAGCAGTGAACCAGTCTCGGGAGGGGATTACACCGGGGAGCTGTTTTTT	CASSEPVSGGDYTGELFF	TRBV6-1	TRBJ2-2	-	TRBD2
TGTGCCATCAGTGATCTTGGGGGAACTGAAGCTTTCTTT	CAISDLGGTEAFF	TRBV10-3	TRBJ1-1	-	-
TGTGCCAGCAGCTTGGACAGGGGACCAGGAGACACCATATATTTT	CASSLDRGPGDTIYF	TRBV5-4	TRBJ1-3	-	TRBD1
TGTGCCAGCAGCGTAGGCGCTACGCCGAGTACTCAGTTCTTC	CASSVGATPSTQFF	TRBV9	TRBJ2-1	-	-
TGCGCCAGCAGAGCCCTGAGCCGTTTGGTCAATGAGCAGTTCTTC	CASRALSRLVNEQFF	TRBV5-1	TRBJ2-1	-	-
TGTGCCAGCAGCGGTCCTGGGGGGCTCCGTTTCGATGAGCAGTTCTTC	CASSGPGGLRFDEQFF	TRBV7-6	TRBJ2-1	-	-
TGTGCCAGCAGCAAGGACAGGGATAAAAGTGGCTACACCTTC	CASSKDRDKSGYTF	TRBV6-6	TRBJ1-2	-	TRBD1
TGTGCCAGCAGCTCCACTCACCTGACTAATACTAGCACAGATACGCAGTATTTT	CASSSTHLTNTSTDTQYF	TRBV13	TRBJ2-3	-	-
TGCGCCAGCAGCTTGTTAGCGGGGAGGAATGAGCAGTTCTTC	CASSLLAGRNEQFF	TRBV5-1	TRBJ2-1	-	TRBD2
TGCAGCGCTGGTCGGGTCGGTACTGAAGCTTTCTTT	CSAGRVGTEAFF	TRBV29-1	TRBJ1-1	-	-
TGTGCCAGTAGTATATTAGCAACGACTAGCGGGGGACCCACAGATACGCAGTATTTT	CASSILATTSGGPTDTQYF	TRBV19	TRBJ2-3	-	TRBD2
TGTGCCAGTATGGGTTACAATGAGCAGTTCTTC	CASMGYNEQFF	TRBV19	TRBJ2-1	-	-
TGTGCCAGCAGCTTCGCAGGGGCCGCTGGAAACACCATATATTTT	CASSFAGAAGNTIYF	TRBV5-5	TRBJ1-3	once	-
TGTGCCAGCAGCCCCATAAGCAGGTCCCCCTACAATGAGCAGTTCTTC	CASSPISRSPYNEQFF	TRBV7-2	TRBJ2-1	-	-
TGTGCCAGCAGCTTTCTCACTCAGAATGAGCAGTTCTTC	CASSFLTQNEQFF	TRBV7-6	TRBJ2-1	-	-
TGTGCCAGCAGTTCGAGGACTAGCGGGAGATTCACAGATACGCAGTATTTT	CASSSRTSGRFTDTQYF	TRBV27	TRBJ2-3	once	TRBD2
TGTGCCAGCCCCCTGCTAGCGGGGGGGAACGATGAGCAGTTCTTC	CASPLLAGGNDEQFF	TRBV2	TRBJ2-1	-	TRBD2
TGTGCCAGCAGCTTAGGCCCGGGTATGATAGAAGATACGCAGTATTTT	CASSLGPGMIEDTQYF	TRBV7-9	TRBJ2-3	once	-
TGTGCCAGCAGTAGCCTAGCGGGAGGGCCCAACACCGGGGAGCTGTTTTTT	CASSSLAGGPNTGELFF	TRBV27	TRBJ2-2	-	TRBD2
TGTGCCAGTCGGGGACAGGGCACAGATACGCAGTATTTT	CASRGQGTDTQYF	TRBV19	TRBJ2-3	once	TRBD1
TGCGCCAGCAGCTTGGCGGCTAGCGGGGGCTATGAGCAGTTCTTC	CASSLAASGGYEQFF	TRBV5-1	TRBJ2-1	-	TRBD2
TGTGCCAGCAGAGAACCGGGACTAGACAATGAGCAGTTCTTC	CASREPGLDNEQFF	TRBV6-1	TRBJ2-1	-	TRBD2